The source of this T cell receptor beta chain is a study of T cell responses to AZD1222 COVID-19 vaccine. Whole-study results and caveats: With two AZD1222 doses given, Spike-specific TCR breadth and depth both rose. Sampling captured repertoires only after the peak T cell response. Clonal diversity may have been underestimated, and the donors were mostly white British, with more females than males.

The ends were cut back, 5 bases at V and 3 bases at J, with 25 bases in the middle. The CDR3 loop spans 19 amino acids. In germline, CDR1 is SGHVS, CDR2 FQNEAQ. Regarding this clone: Its antigen is unknown.

Only in-frame clones appear in the TCRdb table, and some are missing; sequencing was by immunoSEQ multiplex PCR. The sample lists under 200,000 clones; about 92% were seen once. The specimen was peripheral blood, collected on day 0 of AZD1222 vaccination. The sequence was collected from an adult in good health. This chain joins TRBV7-8 and TRBJ2-2; possible D gene TRBD2, 7 bases. The CDR3 DNA reads TGTGCCAGCAGCCCAACGGGGGGCCCTCCTGGAGGGGACACCGGGGAGCTGTTTTTT. Protein sequence: CASSPTGGPPGGDTGELFF.